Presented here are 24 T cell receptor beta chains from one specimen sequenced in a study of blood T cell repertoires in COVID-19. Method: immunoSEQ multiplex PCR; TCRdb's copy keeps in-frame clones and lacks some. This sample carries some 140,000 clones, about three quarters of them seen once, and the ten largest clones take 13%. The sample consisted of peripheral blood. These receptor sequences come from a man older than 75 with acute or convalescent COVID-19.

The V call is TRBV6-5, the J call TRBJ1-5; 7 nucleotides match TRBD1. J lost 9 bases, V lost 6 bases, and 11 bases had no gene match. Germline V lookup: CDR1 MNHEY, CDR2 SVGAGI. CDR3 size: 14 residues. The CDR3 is CASRPGGRVVPQHF. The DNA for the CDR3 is TGTGCCAGCAGGCCAGGGGGTCGTGTAGTGCCCCAGCATTTT.

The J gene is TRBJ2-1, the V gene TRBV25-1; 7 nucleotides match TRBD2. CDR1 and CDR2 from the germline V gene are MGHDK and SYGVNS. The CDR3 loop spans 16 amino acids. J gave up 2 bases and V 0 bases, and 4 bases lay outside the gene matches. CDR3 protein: CASSEYRGVPYNEQFF. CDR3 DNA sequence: TGTGCCAGCAGTGAATACCGGGGGGTCCCCTACAATGAGCAGTTCTTC.

The CDR3 sequence is CASSQGGSNTEAFF. CDR3 coding DNA: TGCGCCAGCAGCCAGGGGGGAAGTAACACTGAAGCTTTCTTT. The chain links TRBV4-3 to TRBJ1-1, with a possible D match to TRBD1 (5 bases). The length of the CDR3 is 14 residues. Germline CDR1 and CDR2: LGHNA and YSLEER. Trimming took off 3 bases at V and 2 bases at J, with 10 bases between the two ends.

The CDR3: CASSEEVTGFSGNTIYF. CDR3 in DNA: TGTGCCAGCAGTGAAGAAGTGACAGGGTTCTCTGGAAACACCATATATTTT. The chain joins TRBV2 to TRBJ1-3; 7 nucleotides align to TRBD1. V shed 1 base, J shed 0 bases, and the junction held 6 bases outside the gene matches. The CDR3 runs to 17 residues. The germline gives CDR1 SNHLY, CDR2 FYNNEI.

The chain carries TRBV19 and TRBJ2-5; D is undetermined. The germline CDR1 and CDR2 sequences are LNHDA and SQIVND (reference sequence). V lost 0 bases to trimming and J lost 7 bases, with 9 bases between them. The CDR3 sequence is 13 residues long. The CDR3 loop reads CASSIDPTGTQYF. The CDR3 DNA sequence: TGTGCCAGTAGTATAGATCCCACGGGGACCCAGTACTTC.

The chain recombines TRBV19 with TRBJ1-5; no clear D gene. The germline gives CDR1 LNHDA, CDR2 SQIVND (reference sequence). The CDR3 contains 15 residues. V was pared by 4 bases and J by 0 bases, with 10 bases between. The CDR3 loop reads CASSSPAGSNQPQHF. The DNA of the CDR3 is TGTGCCAGTAGTAGCCCAGCGGGTAGCAATCAGCCCCAGCATTTT.

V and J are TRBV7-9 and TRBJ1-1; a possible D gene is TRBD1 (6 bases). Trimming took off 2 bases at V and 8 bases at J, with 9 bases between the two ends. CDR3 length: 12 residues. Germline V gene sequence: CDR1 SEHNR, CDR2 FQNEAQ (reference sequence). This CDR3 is CASSLTQGEAFF. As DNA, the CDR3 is TGTGCCAGCAGCTTAACCCAGGGGGAAGCTTTCTTT.

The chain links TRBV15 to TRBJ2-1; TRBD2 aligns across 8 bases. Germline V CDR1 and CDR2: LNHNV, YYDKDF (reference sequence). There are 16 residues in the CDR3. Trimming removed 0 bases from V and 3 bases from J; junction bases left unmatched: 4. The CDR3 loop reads CATSREGRGDYNEQFF. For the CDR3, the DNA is TGTGCCACCAGCAGAGAGGGGCGGGGGGACTACAATGAGCAGTTCTTC.

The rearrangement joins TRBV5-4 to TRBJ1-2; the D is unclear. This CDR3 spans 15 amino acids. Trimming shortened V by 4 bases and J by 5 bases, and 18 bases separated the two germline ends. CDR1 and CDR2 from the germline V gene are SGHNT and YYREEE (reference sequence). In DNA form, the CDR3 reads TGTGCCAGCAGCCTTCGGACGGGGTATGGATATGGCTACACCTTC. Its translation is CASSLRTGYGYGYTF. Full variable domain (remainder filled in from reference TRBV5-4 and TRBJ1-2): ETGVTQSPTHLIKTRGQQVTLRCSSQSGHNTVSWYQQALGQGPQFIFQYYREEENGRGNFPPRFSGLQFPNYSSELNVNALELDDSALYLCASSLRTGYGYGYTFGSGTRLTVV.

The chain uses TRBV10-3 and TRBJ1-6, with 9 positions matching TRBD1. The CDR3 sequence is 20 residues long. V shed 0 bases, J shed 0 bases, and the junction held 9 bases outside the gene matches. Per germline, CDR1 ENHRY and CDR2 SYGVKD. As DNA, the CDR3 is TGTGCCATCAGTGAGTCCGCGACAGGGGGGGGAAGCTCCTATAATTCACCCCTCCACTTT. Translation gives CAISESATGGGSSYNSPLHF.

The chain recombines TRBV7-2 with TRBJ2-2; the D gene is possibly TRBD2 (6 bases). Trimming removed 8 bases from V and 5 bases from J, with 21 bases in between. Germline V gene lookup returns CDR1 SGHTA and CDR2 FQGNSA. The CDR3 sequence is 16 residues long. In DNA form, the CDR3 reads TGTGCCAGCCGCGGAGGGAGTATTAGACGAACCGGGGAGCTGTTTTTT. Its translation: CASRGGSIRRTGELFF.

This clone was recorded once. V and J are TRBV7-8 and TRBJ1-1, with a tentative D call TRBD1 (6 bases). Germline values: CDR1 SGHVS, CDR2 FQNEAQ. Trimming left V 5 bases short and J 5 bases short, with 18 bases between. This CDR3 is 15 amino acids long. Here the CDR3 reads CASSRQVGFQTEAFF. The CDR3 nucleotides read TGTGCCAGCAGCCGACAGGTTGGATTCCAAACTGAAGCTTTCTTT.

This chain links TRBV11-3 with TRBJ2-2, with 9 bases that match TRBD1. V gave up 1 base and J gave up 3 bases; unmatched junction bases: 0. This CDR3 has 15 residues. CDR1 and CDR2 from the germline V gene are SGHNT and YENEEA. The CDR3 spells CASSLGQGDTGELFF. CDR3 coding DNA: TGTGCCAGCAGCTTAGGACAGGGGGACACCGGGGAGCTGTTTTTT.

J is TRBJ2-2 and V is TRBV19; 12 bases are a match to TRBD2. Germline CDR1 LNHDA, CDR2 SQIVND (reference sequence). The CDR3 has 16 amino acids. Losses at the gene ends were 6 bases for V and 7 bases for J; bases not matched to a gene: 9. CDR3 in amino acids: CASRKLAGGSYGELFF. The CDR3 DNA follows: TGTGCCAGTAGGAAACTAGCGGGGGGATCTTACGGGGAGCTGTTTTTT.

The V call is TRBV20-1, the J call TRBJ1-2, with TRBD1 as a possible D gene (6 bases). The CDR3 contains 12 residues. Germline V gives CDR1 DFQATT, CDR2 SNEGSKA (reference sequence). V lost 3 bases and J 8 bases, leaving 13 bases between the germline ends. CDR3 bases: TGCAGTGCTAGTCCCACTCAGGGGGGCTACACCTTC. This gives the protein CSASPTQGGYTF.

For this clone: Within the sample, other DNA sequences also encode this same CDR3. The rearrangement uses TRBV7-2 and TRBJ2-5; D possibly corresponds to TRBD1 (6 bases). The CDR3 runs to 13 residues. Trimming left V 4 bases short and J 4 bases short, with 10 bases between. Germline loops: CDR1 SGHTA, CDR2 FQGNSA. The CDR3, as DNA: TGTGCCAGCAGCTCGACAGGAGGAGAGACCCAGTACTTC. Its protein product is CASSSTGGETQYF.

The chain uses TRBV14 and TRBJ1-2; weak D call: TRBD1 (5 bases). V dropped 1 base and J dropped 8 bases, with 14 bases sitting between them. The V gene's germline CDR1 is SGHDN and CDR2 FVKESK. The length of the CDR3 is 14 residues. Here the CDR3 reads CASSQGGQGLGYTF. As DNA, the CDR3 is TGTGCCAGCAGCCAAGGGGGCCAGGGACTAGGCTACACCTTC. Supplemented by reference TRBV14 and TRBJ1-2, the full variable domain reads EAGVTQFPSHSVIEKGQTVTLRCDPISGHDNLYWYRRVMGKEIKFLLHFVKESKQDESGMPNNRFLAERTGGTYSTLKVQPAELEDSGVYFCASSQGGQGLGYTFGSGTRLTVV.

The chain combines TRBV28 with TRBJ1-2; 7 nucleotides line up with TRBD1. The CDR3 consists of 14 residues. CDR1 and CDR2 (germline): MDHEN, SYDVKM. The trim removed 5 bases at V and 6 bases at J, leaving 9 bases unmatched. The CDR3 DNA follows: TGTGCCAGCAGTAAGACAGGGATCCGCGATGGCTACACCTTC. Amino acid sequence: CASSKTGIRDGYTF.

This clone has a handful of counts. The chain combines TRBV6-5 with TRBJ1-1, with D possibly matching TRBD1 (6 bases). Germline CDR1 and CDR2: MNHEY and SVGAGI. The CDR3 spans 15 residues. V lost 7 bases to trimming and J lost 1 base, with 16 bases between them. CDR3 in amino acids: CASTLRGSTNTEAFF. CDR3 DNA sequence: TGTGCCAGCACCCTGAGGGGGTCTACGAACACTGAAGCTTTCTTT.

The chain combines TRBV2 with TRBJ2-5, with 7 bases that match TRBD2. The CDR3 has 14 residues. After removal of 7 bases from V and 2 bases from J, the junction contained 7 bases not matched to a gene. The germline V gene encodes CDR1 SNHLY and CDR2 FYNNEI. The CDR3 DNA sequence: TGTGCCAGCAACCCTCTAGCGGCTCAAGAGACCCAGTACTTC. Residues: CASNPLAAQETQYF.

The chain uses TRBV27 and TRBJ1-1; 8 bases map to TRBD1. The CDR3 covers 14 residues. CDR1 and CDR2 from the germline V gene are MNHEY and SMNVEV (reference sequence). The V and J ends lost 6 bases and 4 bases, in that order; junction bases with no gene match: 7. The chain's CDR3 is CASRTTGVGTEAFF. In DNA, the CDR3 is TGTGCCAGCAGAACGACAGGGGTTGGCACTGAAGCTTTCTTT.

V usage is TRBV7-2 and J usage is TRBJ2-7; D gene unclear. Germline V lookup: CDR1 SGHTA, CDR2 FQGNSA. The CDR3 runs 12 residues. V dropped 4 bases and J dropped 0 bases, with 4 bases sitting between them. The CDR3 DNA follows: TGTGCCAGCAGCTACAGCTCCTACGAGCAGTACTTC. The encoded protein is CASSYSSYEQYF.

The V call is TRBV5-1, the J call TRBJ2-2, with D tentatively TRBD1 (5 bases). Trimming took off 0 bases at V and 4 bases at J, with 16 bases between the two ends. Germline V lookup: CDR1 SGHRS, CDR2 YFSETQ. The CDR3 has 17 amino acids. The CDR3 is CASSLAGRALTTGELFF. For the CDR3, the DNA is TGCGCCAGCAGCTTGGCCGGCAGGGCCCTCACCACCGGGGAGCTGTTTTTT.

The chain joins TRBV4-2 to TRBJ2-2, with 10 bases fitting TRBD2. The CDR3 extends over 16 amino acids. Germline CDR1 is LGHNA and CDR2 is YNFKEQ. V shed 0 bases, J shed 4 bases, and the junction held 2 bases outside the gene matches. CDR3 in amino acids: CASSQDRLAGTGELFF. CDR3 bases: TGTGCCAGCAGCCAAGATAGACTAGCGGGCACCGGGGAGCTGTTTTTT.